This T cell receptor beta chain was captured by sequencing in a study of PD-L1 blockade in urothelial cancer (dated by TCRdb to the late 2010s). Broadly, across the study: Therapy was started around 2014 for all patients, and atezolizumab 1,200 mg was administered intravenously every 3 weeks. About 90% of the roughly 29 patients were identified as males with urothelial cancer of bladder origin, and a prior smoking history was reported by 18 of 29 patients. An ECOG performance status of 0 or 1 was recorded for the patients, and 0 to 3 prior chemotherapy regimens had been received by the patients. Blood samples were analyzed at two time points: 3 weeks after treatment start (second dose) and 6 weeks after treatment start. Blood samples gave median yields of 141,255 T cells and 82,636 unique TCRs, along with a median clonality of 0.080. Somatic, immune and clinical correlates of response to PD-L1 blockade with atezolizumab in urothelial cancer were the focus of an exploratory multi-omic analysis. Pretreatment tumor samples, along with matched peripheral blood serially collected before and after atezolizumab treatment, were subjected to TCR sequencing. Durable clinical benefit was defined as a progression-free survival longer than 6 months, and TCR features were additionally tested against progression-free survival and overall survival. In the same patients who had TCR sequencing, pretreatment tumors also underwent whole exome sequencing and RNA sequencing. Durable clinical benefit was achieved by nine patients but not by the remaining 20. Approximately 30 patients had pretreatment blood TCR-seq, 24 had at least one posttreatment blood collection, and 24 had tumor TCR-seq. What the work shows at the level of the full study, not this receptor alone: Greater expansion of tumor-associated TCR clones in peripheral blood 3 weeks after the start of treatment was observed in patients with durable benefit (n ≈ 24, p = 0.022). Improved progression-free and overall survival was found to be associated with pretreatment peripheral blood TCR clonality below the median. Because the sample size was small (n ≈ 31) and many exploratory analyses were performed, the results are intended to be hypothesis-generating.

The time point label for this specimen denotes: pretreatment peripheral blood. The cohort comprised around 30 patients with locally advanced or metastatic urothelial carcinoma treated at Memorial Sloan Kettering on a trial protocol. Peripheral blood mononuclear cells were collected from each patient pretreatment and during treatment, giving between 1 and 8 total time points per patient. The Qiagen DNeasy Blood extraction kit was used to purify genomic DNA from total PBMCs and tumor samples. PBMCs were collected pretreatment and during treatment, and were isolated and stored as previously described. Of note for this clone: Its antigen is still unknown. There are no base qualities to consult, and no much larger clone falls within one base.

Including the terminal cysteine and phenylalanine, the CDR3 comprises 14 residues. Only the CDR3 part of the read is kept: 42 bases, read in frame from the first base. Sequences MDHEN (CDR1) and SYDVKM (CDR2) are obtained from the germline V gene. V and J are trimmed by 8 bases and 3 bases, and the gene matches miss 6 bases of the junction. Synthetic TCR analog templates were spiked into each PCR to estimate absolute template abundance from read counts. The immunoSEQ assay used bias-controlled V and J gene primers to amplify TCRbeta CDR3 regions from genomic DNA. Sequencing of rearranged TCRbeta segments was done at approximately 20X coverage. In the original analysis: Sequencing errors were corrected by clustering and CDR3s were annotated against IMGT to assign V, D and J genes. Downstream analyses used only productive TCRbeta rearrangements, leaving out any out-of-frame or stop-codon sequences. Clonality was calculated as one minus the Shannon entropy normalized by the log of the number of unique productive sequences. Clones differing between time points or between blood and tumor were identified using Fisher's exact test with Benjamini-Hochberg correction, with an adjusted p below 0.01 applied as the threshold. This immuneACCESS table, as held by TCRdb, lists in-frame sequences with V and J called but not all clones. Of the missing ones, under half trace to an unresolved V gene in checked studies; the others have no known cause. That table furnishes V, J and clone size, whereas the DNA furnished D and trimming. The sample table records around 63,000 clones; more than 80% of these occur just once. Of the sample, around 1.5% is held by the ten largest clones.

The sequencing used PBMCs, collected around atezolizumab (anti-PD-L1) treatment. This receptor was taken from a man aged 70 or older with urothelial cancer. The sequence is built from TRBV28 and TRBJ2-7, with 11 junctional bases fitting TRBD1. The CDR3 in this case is CASFSGTGGYEQYF. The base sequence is TGTGCCAGCTTCTCCGGGACAGGGGGCTACGAGCAGTACTTC.